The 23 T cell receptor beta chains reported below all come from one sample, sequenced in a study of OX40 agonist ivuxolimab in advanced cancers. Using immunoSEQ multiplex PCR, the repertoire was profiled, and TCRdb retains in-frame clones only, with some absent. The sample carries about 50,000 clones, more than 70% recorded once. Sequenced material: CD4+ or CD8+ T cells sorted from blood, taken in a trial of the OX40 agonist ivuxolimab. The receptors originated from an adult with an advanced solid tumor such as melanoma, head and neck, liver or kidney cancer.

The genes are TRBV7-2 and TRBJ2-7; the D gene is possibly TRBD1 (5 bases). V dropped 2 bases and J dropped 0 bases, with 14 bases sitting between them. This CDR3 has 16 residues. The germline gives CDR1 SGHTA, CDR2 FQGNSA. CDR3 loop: CASSLWGPYSSYEQYF. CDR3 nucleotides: TGTGCCAGCAGCTTATGGGGCCCCTATAGCTCCTACGAGCAGTACTTC.

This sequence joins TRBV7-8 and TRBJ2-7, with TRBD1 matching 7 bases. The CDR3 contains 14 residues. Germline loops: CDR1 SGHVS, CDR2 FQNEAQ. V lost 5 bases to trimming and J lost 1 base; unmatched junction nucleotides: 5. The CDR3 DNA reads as TGTGCCAGCAGCCTAAAGGGGGCGTCCTACGAGCAGTACTTC. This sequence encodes CASSLKGASYEQYF.

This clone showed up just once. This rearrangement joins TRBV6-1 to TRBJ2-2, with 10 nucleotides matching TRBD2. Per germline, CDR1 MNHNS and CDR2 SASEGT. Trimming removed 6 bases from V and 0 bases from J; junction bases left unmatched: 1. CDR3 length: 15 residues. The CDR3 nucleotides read TGTGCCAGCAGAGGACTAGCGGCGAACACCGGGGAGCTGTTTTTT. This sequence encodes CASRGLAANTGELFF.

The CDR3 sequence: CAWAPGDTQYF. CDR3 coding DNA: TGTGCCTGGGCGCCGGGGGATACGCAGTATTTT. V is TRBV30 and J is TRBJ2-3; the D gene is possibly TRBD2 (5 bases). This CDR3 is built from 11 residues. Germline loops: CDR1 GTSNPN, CDR2 SVGIG (reference sequence). The germline V and J ends were trimmed by 5 bases and 6 bases, with 9 bases remaining between them.

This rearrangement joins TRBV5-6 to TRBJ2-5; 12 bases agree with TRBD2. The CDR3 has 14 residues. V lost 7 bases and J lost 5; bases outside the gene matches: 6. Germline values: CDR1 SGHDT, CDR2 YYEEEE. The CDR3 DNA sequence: TGTGCCAGCGCGCTAGCGGGAGGGAGGGAGACCCAGTACTTC. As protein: CASALAGGRETQYF.

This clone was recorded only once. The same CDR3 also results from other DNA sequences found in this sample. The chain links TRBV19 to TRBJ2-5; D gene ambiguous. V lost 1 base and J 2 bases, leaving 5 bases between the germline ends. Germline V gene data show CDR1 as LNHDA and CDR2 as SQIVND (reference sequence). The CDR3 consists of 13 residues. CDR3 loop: CASSIGPQETQYF. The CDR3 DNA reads TGTGCCAGTAGTATAGGGCCTCAAGAGACCCAGTACTTC.

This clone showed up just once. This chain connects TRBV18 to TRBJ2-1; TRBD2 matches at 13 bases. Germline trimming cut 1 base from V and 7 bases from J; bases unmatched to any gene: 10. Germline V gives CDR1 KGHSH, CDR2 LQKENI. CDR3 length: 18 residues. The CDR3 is CASSPLPGLAGNKNEQFF. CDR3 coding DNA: TGTGCCAGCTCACCACTACCGGGACTAGCGGGAAATAAAAATGAGCAGTTCTTC.

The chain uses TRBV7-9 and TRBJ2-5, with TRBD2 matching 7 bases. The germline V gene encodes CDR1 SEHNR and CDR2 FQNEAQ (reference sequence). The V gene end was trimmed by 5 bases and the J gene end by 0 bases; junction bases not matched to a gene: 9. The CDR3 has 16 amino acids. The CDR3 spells CASSLGGGYYQETQYF. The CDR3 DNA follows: TGTGCCAGCAGCCTGGGGGGGGGATACTACCAAGAGACCCAGTACTTC.

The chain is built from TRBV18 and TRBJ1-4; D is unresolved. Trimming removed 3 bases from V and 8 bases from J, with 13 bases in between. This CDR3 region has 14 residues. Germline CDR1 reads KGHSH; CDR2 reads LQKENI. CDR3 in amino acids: CASSPVGREEKLFF. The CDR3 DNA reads TGTGCCAGCTCACCGGTCGGGAGAGAGGAAAAACTGTTTTTT.

CDR3 region: CASSLSPGNTIYF. CDR3 in DNA: TGTGCCAGCAGTTTATCCCCTGGAAACACCATATATTTT. This chain joins TRBV28 and TRBJ1-3, with D hard to call. The CDR3 runs to 13 residues. Germline-derived CDR1 and CDR2 are MDHEN and SYDVKM. V was shortened by 1 base and J by 2 bases, with 3 bases between the two germline ends. The variable domain in full, completed from reference TRBV28 and TRBJ1-3, reads DVKVTQSSRYLVKRTGEKVFLECVQDMDHENMFWYRQDPGLGLRLIYFSYDVKMKEKGDIPEGYSVSREKKERFSLILESASTNQTSMYLCASSLSPGNTIYFGEGSWLTVV.

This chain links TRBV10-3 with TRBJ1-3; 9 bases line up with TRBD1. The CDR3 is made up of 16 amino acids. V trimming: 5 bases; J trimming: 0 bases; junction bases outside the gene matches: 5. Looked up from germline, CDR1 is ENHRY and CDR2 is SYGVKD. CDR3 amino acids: CAISRTGEGSGNTIYF. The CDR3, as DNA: TGTGCCATCAGTAGGACAGGGGAAGGCTCTGGAAACACCATATATTTT.

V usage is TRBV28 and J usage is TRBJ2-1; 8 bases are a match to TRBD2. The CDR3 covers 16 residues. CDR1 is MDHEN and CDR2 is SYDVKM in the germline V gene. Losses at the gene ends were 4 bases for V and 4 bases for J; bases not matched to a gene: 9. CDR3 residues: CASSSWSGSRYNEQFF. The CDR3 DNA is TGTGCCAGCAGTTCGTGGAGCGGGAGTAGGTACAATGAGCAGTTCTTC.

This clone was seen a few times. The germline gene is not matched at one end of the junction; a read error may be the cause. The CDR3 loop is CSAAQTGTSGVFF. CDR3 bases: TGCAGCGCCGCACAGACCGGGACTAGCGGGGTTTTTTTC. The chain employs TRBV29-1 and TRBJ2-4, with 13 bases aligning to TRBD2. The CDR3 contains 13 residues. Per germline, CDR1 SQVTM and CDR2 ANQGSEA.

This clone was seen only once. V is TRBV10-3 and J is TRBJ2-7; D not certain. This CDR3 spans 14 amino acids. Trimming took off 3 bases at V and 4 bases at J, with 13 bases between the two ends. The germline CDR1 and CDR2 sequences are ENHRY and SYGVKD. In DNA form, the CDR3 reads TGTGCCATCAGTGACGGTCCCGGCAAGTACGAGCAGTACTTC. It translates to CAISDGPGKYEQYF.

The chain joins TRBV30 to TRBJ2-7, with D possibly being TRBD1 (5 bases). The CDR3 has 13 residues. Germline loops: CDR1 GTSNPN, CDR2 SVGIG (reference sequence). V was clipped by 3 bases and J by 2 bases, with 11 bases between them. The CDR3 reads CAWRPDRAYEQYF. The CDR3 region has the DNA TGTGCCTGGAGACCCGACAGAGCCTACGAGCAGTACTTC.

The DNA for the CDR3 is TGTGCCAGCAGCTTAGCGGGGAGGGGAGGCAATGAGCAGTTCTTC. Its translation is CASSLAGRGGNEQFF. The chain joins TRBV7-9 to TRBJ2-1; 7 bases match TRBD2. Germline CDR1 SEHNR, CDR2 FQNEAQ (reference sequence). The CDR3 length is 15 residues. With 0 bases clipped from V and 6 bases from J, the junction kept 5 bases outside the gene matches.

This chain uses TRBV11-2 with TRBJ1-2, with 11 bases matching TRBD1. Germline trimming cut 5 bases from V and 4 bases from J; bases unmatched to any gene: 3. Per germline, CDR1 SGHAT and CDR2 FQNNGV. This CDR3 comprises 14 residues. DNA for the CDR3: TGTGCCAGCAGCCGGACAGGGGGCCCCTATGGCTACACCTTC. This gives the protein CASSRTGGPYGYTF.

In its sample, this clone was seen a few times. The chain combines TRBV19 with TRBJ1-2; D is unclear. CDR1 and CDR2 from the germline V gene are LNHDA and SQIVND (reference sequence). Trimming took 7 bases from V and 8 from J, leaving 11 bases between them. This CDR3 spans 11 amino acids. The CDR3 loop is CASTEDGGYTF. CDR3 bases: TGTGCCAGTACAGAAGACGGGGGCTACACCTTC.

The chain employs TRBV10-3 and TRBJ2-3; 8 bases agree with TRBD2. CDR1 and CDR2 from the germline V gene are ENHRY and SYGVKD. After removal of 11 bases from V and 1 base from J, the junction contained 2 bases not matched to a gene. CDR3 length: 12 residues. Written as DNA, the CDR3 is TGTGCCGCCGGGGGGGGCACAGATACGCAGTATTTT. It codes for CAAGGGTDTQYF.

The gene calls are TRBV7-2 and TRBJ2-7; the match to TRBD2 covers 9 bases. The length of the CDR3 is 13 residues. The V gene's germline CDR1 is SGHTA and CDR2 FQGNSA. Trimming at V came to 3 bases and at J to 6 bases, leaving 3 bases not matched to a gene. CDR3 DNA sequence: TGTGCCAGCAGCTTGGGGCGGGAGGGCGAGCAGTACTTC. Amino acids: CASSLGREGEQYF.

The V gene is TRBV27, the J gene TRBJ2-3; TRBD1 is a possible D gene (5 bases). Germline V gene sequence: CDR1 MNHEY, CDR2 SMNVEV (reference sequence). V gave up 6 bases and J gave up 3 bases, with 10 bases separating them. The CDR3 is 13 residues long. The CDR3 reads CASRRSGTDTQYF. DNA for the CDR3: TGTGCCAGCAGAAGATCAGGGACAGATACGCAGTATTTT.

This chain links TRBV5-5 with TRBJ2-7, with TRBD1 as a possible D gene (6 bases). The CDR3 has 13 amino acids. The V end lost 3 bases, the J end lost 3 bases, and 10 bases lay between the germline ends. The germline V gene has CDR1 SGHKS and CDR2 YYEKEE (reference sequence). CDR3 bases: TGTGCCAGCAGCTCCGGGACAAACTACGAGCAGTACTTC. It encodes CASSSGTNYEQYF.

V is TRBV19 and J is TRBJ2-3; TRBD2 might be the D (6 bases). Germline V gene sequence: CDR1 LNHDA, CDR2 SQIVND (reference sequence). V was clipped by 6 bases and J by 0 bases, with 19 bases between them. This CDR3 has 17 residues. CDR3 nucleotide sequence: TGTGCCAGTAGCTATGCCGGCGGGACTCTTAGCACAGATACGCAGTATTTT. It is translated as CASSYAGGTLSTDTQYF.